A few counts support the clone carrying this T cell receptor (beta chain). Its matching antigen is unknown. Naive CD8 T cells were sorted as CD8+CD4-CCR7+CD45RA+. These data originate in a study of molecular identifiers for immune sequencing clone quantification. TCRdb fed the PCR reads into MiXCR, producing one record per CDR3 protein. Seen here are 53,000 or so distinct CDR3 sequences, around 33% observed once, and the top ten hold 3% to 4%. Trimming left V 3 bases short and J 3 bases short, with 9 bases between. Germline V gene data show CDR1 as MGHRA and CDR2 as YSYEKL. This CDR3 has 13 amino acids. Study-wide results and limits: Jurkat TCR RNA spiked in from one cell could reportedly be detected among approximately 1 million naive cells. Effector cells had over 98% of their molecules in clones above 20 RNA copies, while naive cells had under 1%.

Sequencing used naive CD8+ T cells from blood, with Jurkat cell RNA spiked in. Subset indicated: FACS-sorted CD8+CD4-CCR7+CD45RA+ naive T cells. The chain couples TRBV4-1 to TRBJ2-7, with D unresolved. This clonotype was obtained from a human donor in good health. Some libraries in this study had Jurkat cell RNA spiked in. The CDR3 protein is CASSHRRNYEQYF. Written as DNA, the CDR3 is TGCGCCAGCAGCCACCGAAGGAACTACGAGCAGTACTTC.